What follows describes a single T cell receptor beta chain. TCRdb ran MiXCR on the RT-PCR reads and lists one entry per CDR3 protein. The sample records about 680,000 distinct CDR3 sequences, approximately 15% being singletons. The receptor was isolated from a female donor in good health, serving as a healthy control. Sequencing was done on a sample of memory CD4+ T cells from blood.

The CDR3 DNA is TGTGCCAGCACCGGACGGGAAAATCAGCCCCAGCATTTT. Its protein is CASTGRENQPQHF. The chain uses TRBV6-2 or TRBV6-3 and TRBJ1-5; D is undetermined. This CDR3 spans 13 amino acids. V was cut by 7 bases and J by 4 bases, with 11 bases left in between. Germline assignment: CDR1 MNHEY and CDR2 SVGEGT.